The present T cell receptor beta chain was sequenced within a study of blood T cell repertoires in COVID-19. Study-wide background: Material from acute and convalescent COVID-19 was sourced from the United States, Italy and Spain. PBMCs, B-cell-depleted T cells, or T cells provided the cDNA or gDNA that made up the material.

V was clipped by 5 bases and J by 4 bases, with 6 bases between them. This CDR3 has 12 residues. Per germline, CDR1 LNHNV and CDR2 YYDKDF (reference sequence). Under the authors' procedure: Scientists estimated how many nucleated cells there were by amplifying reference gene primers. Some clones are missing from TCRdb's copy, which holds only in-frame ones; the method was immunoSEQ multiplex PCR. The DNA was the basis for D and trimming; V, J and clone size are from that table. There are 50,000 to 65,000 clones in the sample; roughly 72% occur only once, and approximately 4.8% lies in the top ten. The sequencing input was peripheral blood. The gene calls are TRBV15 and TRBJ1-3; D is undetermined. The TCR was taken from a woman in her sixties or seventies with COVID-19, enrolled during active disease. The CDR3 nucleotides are TGTGCCACCAGCGGGAGCGGAAACACCATATATTTT. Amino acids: CATSGSGNTIYF.